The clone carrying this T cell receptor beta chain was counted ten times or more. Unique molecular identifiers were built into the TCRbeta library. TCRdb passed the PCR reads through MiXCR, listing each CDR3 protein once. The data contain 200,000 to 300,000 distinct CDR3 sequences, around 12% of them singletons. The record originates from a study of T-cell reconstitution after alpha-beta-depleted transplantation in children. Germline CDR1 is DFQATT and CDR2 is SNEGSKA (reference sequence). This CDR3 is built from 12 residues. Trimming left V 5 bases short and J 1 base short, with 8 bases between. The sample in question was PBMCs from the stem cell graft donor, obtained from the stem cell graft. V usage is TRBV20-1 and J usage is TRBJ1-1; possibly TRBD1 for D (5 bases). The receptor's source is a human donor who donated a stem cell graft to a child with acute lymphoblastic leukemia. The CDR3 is CSAPGQNTEAFF. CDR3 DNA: TGCAGTGCTCCCGGACAGAACACTGAAGCTTTCTTT.